This T cell receptor (beta chain) was documented in a study of T-cell reconstitution after alpha-beta-depleted transplantation in children. Molecular barcoding with unique molecular identifiers was used for the TCRbeta library. MiXCR, run by TCRdb on the PCR reads, gives a single entry per CDR3 protein. The sample has about 90,000 distinct CDR3 sequences, roughly 8.4% seen once; the top ten hold about 7%. The CDR3 has 19 amino acids. The V and J ends lost 3 bases and 0 bases respectively, with 23 bases between them. This material consisted of PBMCs from the stem cell graft donor, taken from the stem cell graft. V usage is TRBV12-3 or TRBV12-4 and J usage is TRBJ2-5, with D perhaps being TRBD1 or TRBD2 (5 bases each). This clonotype originated in a human donor who donated a stem cell graft to a child with congenital amegakaryocytic thrombocytopenia. CDR3 sequence: CASSFMGLAHRTHQETQYF. The CDR3 nucleotides read TGTGCCAGCAGTTTCATGGGGCTAGCCCATCGCACACACCAAGAGACCCAGTACTTC.